The clone carrying this T cell receptor (beta chain) has a handful of counts. The sample comes from a study of blood T cell repertoires in COVID-19. Produced via immunoSEQ multiplex PCR; TCRdb's table is partial and in-frame only. Of 15,000 to 20,000 clones listed, more than 65% are singletons. V shed 6 bases and J shed 4 bases, with 12 bases lying between them. Germline V gene sequence: CDR1 SNHLY, CDR2 FYNNEI. The CDR3 loop spans 13 amino acids. Sequenced input: peripheral blood. The chain has TRBV2 and TRBJ1-1; D perhaps matches TRBD1 (5 bases). The source is a man aged 65 to 79 with COVID-19, enrolled during active disease. The CDR3 region has the DNA TGTGCCAGCAGCGCCGGGGGAGGCACTGAAGCTTTCTTT. Protein product: CASSAGGGTEAFF.